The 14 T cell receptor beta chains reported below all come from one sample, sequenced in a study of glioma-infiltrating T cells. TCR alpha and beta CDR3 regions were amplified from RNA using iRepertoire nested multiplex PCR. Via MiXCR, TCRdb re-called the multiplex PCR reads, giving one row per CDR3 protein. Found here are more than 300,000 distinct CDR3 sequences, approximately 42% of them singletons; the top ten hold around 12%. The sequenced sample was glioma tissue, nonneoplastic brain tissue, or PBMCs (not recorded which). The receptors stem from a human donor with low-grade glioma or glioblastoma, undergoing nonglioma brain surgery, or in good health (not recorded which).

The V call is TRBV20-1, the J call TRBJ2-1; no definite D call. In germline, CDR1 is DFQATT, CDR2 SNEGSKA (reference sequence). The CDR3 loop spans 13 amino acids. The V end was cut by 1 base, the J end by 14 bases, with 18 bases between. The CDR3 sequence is CSARGDKYGRKFF. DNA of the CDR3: TGCAGTGCTAGAGGAGATAAGTACGGAAGGAAGTTCTTC.

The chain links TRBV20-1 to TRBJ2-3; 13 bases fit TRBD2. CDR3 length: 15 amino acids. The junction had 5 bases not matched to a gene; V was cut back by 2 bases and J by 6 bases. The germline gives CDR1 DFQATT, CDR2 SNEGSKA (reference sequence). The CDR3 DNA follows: TGCAGTGCTAGAACGGGACTAGCGGGGAGGGATACGCAGTATTTT. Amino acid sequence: CSARTGLAGRDTQYF.

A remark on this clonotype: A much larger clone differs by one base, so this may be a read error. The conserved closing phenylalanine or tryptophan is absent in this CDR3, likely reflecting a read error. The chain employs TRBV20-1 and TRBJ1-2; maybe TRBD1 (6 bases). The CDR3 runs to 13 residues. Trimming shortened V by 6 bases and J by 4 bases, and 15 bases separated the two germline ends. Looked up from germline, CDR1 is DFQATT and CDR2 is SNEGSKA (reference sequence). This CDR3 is CSAALQGLYGYTL. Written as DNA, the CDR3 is TGCAGTGCCGCTCTACAGGGACTCTATGGCTACACCCTC.

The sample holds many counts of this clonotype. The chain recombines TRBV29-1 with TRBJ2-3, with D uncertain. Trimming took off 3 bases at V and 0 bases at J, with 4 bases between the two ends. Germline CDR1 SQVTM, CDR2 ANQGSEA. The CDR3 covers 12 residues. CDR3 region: CSVETSTDTQYF. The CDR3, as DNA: TGCAGCGTTGAGACTAGCACAGATACGCAGTATTTT.

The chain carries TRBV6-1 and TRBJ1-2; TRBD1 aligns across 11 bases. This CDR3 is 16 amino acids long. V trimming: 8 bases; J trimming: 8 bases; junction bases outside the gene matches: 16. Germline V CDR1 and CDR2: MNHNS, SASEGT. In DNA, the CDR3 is TGTGCCAGCGCAAGTTATCGGGGACAGGGGGGATTAGGCTACACCTTC. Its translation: CASASYRGQGGLGYTF.

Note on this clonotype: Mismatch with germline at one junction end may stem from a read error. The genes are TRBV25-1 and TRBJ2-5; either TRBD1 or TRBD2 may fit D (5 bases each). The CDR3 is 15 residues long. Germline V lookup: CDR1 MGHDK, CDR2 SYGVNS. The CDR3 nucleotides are TGTGCCGGCAGTGCAGACCGGGACGGCCAAGAGACCCAGTACTTC. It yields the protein CAGSADRDGQETQYF.

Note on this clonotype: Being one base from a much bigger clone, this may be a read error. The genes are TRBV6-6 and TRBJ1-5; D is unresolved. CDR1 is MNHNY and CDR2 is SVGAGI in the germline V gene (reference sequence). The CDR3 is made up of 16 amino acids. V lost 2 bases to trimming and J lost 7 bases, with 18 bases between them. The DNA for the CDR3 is TGTGCCAGCAGTTACCCAGCGGACGGATTCAAGCAGCCCCAGCATTTT. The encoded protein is CASSYPADGFKQPQHF.

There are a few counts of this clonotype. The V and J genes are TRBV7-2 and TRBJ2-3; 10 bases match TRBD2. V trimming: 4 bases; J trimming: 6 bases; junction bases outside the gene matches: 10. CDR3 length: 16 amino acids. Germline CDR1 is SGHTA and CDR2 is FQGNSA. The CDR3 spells CASSSRASGSGDTQYF. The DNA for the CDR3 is TGTGCCAGCAGCTCCCGGGCTAGCGGGAGTGGCGATACGCAGTATTTT.

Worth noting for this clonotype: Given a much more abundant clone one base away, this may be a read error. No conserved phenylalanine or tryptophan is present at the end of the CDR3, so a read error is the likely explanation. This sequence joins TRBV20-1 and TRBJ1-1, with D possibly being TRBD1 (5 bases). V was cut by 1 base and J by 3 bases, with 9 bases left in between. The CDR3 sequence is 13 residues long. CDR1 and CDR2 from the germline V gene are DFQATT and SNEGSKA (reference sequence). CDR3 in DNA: TGCAGTGCTAGAGTAGGGGAGGACACTGAAGCTTTCCTT. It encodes CSARVGEDTEAFL.

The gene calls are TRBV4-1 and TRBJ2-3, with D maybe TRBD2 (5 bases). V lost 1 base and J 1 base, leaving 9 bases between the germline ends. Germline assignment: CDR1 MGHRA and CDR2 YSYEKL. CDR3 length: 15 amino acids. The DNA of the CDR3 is TGCGCCAGCAGCCAAGTACTAGAAGGCACAGATACGCAGTATTTT. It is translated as CASSQVLEGTDTQYF.

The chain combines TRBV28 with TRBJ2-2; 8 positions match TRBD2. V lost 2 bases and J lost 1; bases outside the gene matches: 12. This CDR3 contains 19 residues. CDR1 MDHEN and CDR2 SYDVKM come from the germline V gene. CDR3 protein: CASSLRSGRKRGNTGELFF. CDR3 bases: TGTGCCAGCAGTTTAAGGAGCGGGAGAAAGAGGGGGAACACCGGGGAGCTGTTTTTT.

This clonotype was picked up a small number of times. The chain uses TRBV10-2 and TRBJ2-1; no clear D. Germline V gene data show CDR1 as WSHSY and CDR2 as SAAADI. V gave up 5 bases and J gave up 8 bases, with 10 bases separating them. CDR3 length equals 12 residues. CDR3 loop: CASSSQTDEQFF. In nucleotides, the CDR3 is TGCGCCAGCAGTAGTCAGACGGATGAGCAGTTCTTC.

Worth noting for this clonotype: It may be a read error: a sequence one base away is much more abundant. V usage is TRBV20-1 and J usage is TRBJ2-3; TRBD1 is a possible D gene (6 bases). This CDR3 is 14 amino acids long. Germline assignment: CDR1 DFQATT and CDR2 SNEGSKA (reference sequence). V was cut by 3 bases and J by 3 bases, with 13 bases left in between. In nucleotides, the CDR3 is TGCAGTGCTAGCCTACAGGGTCTGACAGATACGCAGTATTTT. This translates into CSASLQGLTDTQYF.

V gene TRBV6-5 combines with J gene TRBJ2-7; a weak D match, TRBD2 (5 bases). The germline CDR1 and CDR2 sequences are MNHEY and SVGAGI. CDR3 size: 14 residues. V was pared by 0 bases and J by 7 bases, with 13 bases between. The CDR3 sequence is CASSYSMLRVEQYF. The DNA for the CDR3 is TGTGCCAGCAGTTACTCGATGTTGAGGGTTGAGCAGTACTTC.